A selection of T cell receptor beta chains follows, all from one sample in a study of T cell responses to AZD1222 COVID-19 vaccine. Repertoires were generated with immunoSEQ multiplex PCR, while TCRdb's copy carries only in-frame clones and drops some. In the table there are fewer than 150,000 clones, about nine tenths of which are singletons. The sequencing used peripheral blood, collected on day 0 of AZD1222 vaccination. These receptors were taken from an adult in good health. Both conserved end residues are trimmed from each CDR3. Fields, in order: V gene, J gene, clone size, CDR3 protein. Only some rows state a clone size, as once, few, many or a class for expanded clones.

TRBV30	TRBJ1-5	-	AWRAQGNQPQH
TRBV28	TRBJ1-2	-	ASSFPGGGYGYT
TRBV29-1	TRBJ2-3	few	SIEGVTDTQY
TRBV24-1	TRBJ1-1	-	ATSDSGQINTEAF
TRBV15	TRBJ1-6	-	ATSTRQGGSPLH
TRBV27	TRBJ2-2	-	ASNFGTGNTGELF
TRBV6-6	TRBJ1-3	-	ASSMGQGSGNTIY
TRBV11-2	TRBJ2-1	-	ASSFGLRYNEQF
TRBV6-5	TRBJ2-7	once	ASRQGAGEQY
TRBV28	TRBJ1-6	-	ASSRRTGGATSLH
TRBV6-5	TRBJ1-5	-	ASGRGGFHQPQH
TRBV2	TRBJ2-7	-	ASSVGASGGTGYEQY
TRBV11-2	TRBJ2-1	-	ASSLVRGPNNEQF